These T cell receptor beta chains were read from a single sample in a study of cytomegalovirus exposure and HLA in healthy donors. Produced via immunoSEQ multiplex PCR; TCRdb's table is partial and in-frame only. The repertoire holds roughly 100,000 clones, approximately 80% seen once, with around 6% in the top ten. Material: PBMCs. The receptors were sampled from a male donor in good health and CMV-seronegative. CDR3s include the opening cysteine and the closing phenylalanine or tryptophan. Fields, in order: clone size, J gene, D gene, V gene, CDR3 DNA, CDR3 protein. D genes are given only for firm matches. Size is omitted from some rows. Given values are once, few, many or a class for expanded clones.

NA | TRBJ2-5 | TRBD2 | TRBV5-4 | TGTGCCAGCAGCCCCGGACTAGCGGGAGCCCAAGAGACCCAGTACTTC | CASSPGLAGAQETQYF
NA | TRBJ2-5 | NA | TRBV5-1 | TGCGCCAGCACCGGCGGTCGAGAGACCCAGTACTTC | CASTGGRETQYF
NA | TRBJ2-7 | TRBD1 | TRBV15 | TGTGCCACCAGCAGACCCCCGGGGACAGACACCTACGAGCAGTACTTC | CATSRPPGTDTYEQYF
NA | TRBJ2-7 | NA | TRBV28 | TGTGCCAGCAGTTCTAACAGTGGAGAGCAGTACTTC | CASSSNSGEQYF
NA | TRBJ1-5 | TRBD1 | TRBV2 | TGTGCCAGCCAGGGGGGCGCGGGCAATCAGCCCCAGCATTTT | CASQGGAGNQPQHF
NA | TRBJ1-5 | NA | TRBV7-9 | TGTGCCAGCAGCGCCCGGGGACATTTTAATCAGCCCCAGCATTTT | CASSARGHFNQPQHF
NA | TRBJ1-2 | NA | TRBV28 | TGTGCCAGCAGTTTGGGGGCGTCTGGCTACACCTTC | CASSLGASGYTF
NA | TRBJ2-5 | NA | TRBV7-9 | TGTTCCAGCACCACAGGAGAGTTTTCTGGAGTCTCGGAGACCCAGTACTTC | CSSTTGEFSGVSETQYF
once | TRBJ2-3 | TRBD2 | TRBV4-1 | TGCGCCAGCAGAGACGGACTAGCGGGAGTGGGGTATACGCAGTATTTT | CASRDGLAGVGYTQYF
NA | TRBJ2-5 | TRBD2 | TRBV5-1 | TGCGCCAGCAGCTCCAAGCCTAGCGGAAAACAAGAGACCCAGTACTTC | CASSSKPSGKQETQYF
NA | TRBJ1-5 | NA | TRBV7-9 | TGTGCCAGCAGCTTAGAACAGAATCAGCCCCAGCATTTT | CASSLEQNQPQHF
NA | TRBJ1-5 | NA | TRBV19 | TGTGCCAGTACTCTCGGATGGGAGAATCAGCCCCAGCATTTT | CASTLGWENQPQHF
NA | TRBJ2-1 | NA | TRBV18 | TGTGCCAGCTCACCTCAATCGACAACTGAGCAGTTCTTC | CASSPQSTTEQFF
NA | TRBJ2-7 | NA | TRBV4-1 | TGCGCCAGCAGCCGGCCGGGAGTCGACGAGCAGTACTTC | CASSRPGVDEQYF
NA | TRBJ1-2 | NA | TRBV4-2 | TGTGCCAGCACGCCGTTTGAGGCGGGAAACTATGGCTACACCTTC | CASTPFEAGNYGYTF
NA | TRBJ2-7 | NA | TRBV27 | TGTGCCAGCAGTCCCAGACGGAGCTCCTACGAGCAGTACTTC | CASSPRRSSYEQYF
NA | TRBJ1-3 | TRBD1 | TRBV6-1 | TGTGCCAGCAGTGCCGAATTCGGGACAGCTGGAAACACCATATATTTT | CASSAEFGTAGNTIYF
NA | TRBJ2-1 | NA | TRBV9 | TGTGCCAGCAGCTACCCAGGGGCCTCCTACAATGAGCAGTTCTTC | CASSYPGASYNEQFF
NA | TRBJ2-4 | TRBD1 | TRBV2 | TGTGCCAGCAGTCAAACGAAAGGACAGGGTTGGAAAAACATTCAGTACTTC | CASSQTKGQGWKNIQYF
few | TRBJ1-4 | NA | TRBV4-2 | TGTGCCCCGGACGGGGGTAATGAAAAACTGTTTTTT | CAPDGGNEKLFF
NA | TRBJ1-5 | NA | TRBV5-6 | TGTGCCAGCAGCTTGGCAAGTGGTCGGGGGCCCCAGCATTTT | CASSLASGRGPQHF
NA | TRBJ2-7 | TRBD2 | TRBV13 | TGTGCCAGCAGCTTAGGGACTAGCGGGTTCCCCGCCTACGAGCAGTACTTC | CASSLGTSGFPAYEQYF
NA | TRBJ2-1 | NA | TRBV2 | TGTGCCAGCAGTGCAAGCATTGAGCAGTTCTTC | CASSASIEQFF
NA | TRBJ2-1 | NA | TRBV5-4 | TGTGCCAGCAGCTTGTCTGCGGATCCTACCTACAATGAGCAGTTCTTC | CASSLSADPTYNEQFF
NA | TRBJ2-4 | NA | TRBV25-1 | TGTGCCAGCAGTGAGTCACAGAATCTAGCCAAAAACATTCAGTACTTC | CASSESQNLAKNIQYF
NA | TRBJ2-2 | TRBD2 | TRBV4-2 | TGTGCCAGCAGCCACCCCTTAGGACTAGCGGGTTCCCTCGCGAACACCGGGGAGCTGTTTTTT | CASSHPLGLAGSLANTGELFF
once | TRBJ2-7 | NA | TRBV4-2 | TGTGCCAGCAGCCAGGAACTAGGAACCCTCTCCTACGAGCAGTACTTC | CASSQELGTLSYEQYF
NA | TRBJ1-5 | NA | TRBV6-6 | TGTGCCAGCCACACGTCCTCGACAGCAAGCAATCAGCCCCAGCATTTT | CASHTSSTASNQPQHF
NA | TRBJ2-7 | TRBD1 | TRBV5-4 | TGTGCCAGCAGATCACCGGGACAGGCTGTCTACGAGCAGTACTTC | CASRSPGQAVYEQYF
NA | TRBJ2-1 | TRBD1 | TRBV27 | TGTGCCAGCAGTTTACCCGGGACAGGGATCCATGAGCAGTTCTTC | CASSLPGTGIHEQFF
NA | TRBJ1-2 | NA | TRBV7-2 | TGTGCCAGCAGCGCCGGGGGGAGCTATGGCTACACCTTC | CASSAGGSYGYTF
few | TRBJ2-5 | TRBD2 | TRBV6-4 | TGTGCCAGCAGTGAAGGGCTAGCGGGAGCAGAGACCCAGTACTTC | CASSEGLAGAETQYF
NA | TRBJ2-1 | TRBD2 | TRBV19 | TGTGCCAGTAGTATACTAGCGGGAGGGAACAATGAGCAGTTCTTC | CASSILAGGNNEQFF